Here is one T cell receptor (beta chain) with its context. Its antigen is not identified. The source of the sample is a study of CD8+ T cells in alopecia areata. The CDR3 spans 16 residues. V dropped 3 bases and J dropped 3; count of bases not matched to a gene: 5. In germline, CDR1 is SGHDT, CDR2 YYEEEE. After isolation, RNA underwent reverse transcription to generate cDNA as the sequencing template. Clones were read by immunoSEQ multiplex PCR, and TCRdb kept only the in-frame ones, dropping some. The sample holds tens of thousands of clones, approximately 50% seen once. Whole-study results and caveats: Sequence data from scalp samples additionally include resident alphabeta T cells of normal skin. Greater clonality was observed in lesional scalp samples, especially alopecia totalis/universalis, versus normal scalp.

Alopecia areata patients provided lesional scalp punch biopsies and peripheral blood, both collected for the study. It was from PBMCs that CD4+ and CD8+ T cells were sorted. This clonotype was obtained from a human donor with alopecia areata. The chain employs TRBV5-6 and TRBJ2-2, with 10 nucleotides matching TRBD2. Material for sequencing was NKG2D-high CD8+ T cells sorted from blood. This chain's CDR3 is CASSWETSGYTGELFF. The CDR3 bases are TGTGCCAGCAGCTGGGAGACTAGCGGGTACACCGGGGAGCTGTTTTTT.